This T cell receptor beta chain was found in a study of cytomegalovirus exposure and HLA in healthy donors. Study at large: Membership in the Caucasian-associated ancestry cluster was found for around four fifths of 398 genotyped donors. Findings of the study overall: The records held CMV serostatus as the only immune exposure information. An apparent linkage of common viral pathogens to several of the most significant clusters emerged in a later analysis.

The germline V gene has CDR1 SGHTA and CDR2 FQGNSA. This CDR3 spans 15 amino acids. After removal of 1 base from V and 7 bases from J, the junction contained 4 bases not matched to a gene. Amplification used 60 Vbeta primers and 13 Jbeta primers. Produced via immunoSEQ multiplex PCR; TCRdb's table is partial and in-frame only. This table holds 73,000 or so clones, roughly 79% found once. As for this clone: What it binds is unknown.

This sequence originates from a man between 45 and 60 years old in good health and CMV-seronegative. Sequenced: PBMCs. This chain uses TRBV7-2 with TRBJ2-1; TRBD2 agrees at 10 bases. The CDR3 spells CASSLVLAGGNEQFF. The CDR3 coding sequence is TGTGCCAGCAGCTTAGTGTTAGCGGGGGGAAATGAGCAGTTCTTC.